This T cell receptor (beta chain) was sequenced in a study of OX40 agonist ivuxolimab in advanced cancers. General notes on the study: Ivuxolimab was an agonistic, fully human IgG2 monoclonal antibody directed against OX40 (CD134), a costimulatory receptor. Partial responses occurred in three dose-escalation patients: two with cutaneous melanoma and one with hepatocellular carcinoma. Of the roughly 51 patients in dose escalation, about 20 had hepatocellular carcinoma, about 15 had melanoma, 9 had renal cell carcinoma and 9 had head and neck cancer. The paper covers the monotherapy dose-escalation part of the phase I ivuxolimab trial, which included N ≈ 52 patients. Peripheral TCRbeta sequencing aimed to test whether ivuxolimab altered TCR sequence diversity and caused clonal T-cell expansion. In the dose-escalation cohort, 82.7% of patients were male, and the mean age was about 55 years, with a range of 23 to 79. Intravenous ivuxolimab was administered to patients every 2 weeks at six dose levels: 0.01, 0.1, 0.3, 1.5, 3 and 10 mg/kg. Patients were allowed to have had prior anti-PD-1, anti-PD-L1 or anti-CTLA-4 therapy, and about 40% of the dose-escalation patients had been treated with checkpoint inhibitors. Broader findings and caveats from the paper: Partial responders in the 0.1-3.0 mg/kg groups had among the lowest normalized peripheral clonal expansion, especially among CD8+ T cells. After ivuxolimab, CD8+ T cells had more expanded clones than CD4+ T cells on average. Low levels of normalized T-cell clonal expansion were also shown by some nonresponding patients. At doses of 0.1 to 3.0 mg/kg, clonal expansion of both CD4+ and CD8+ T cells in blood was seen between baseline and week 6. The antigen specificity of the peripheral T cells that underwent clonal expansion was not determined.

The trial excluded patients who had a history of autoimmune disease or were on systemic immunosuppression. Peripheral blood for TCR sequencing was collected from all dose cohorts at baseline, on cycle 4 day 1, and on cycle 7 day 1. Samples were obtained from an open-label, multicenter, first-in-human phase I dose-escalation trial of ivuxolimab. The trial enrolled adults with locally advanced or metastatic head and neck squamous cell, hepatocellular, melanoma or renal cell carcinoma. Before TCR sequencing, CD4+ and CD8+ T cells were separately sorted from peripheral blood. In regard to this clone: The antigen it recognizes is unknown. Per-base qualities were not stored, and no clone one base away is much larger.

The junction shows trimming of 5 bases on V and 6 bases on J, and the gene matches do not reach 2 bases of it. CDR3 length: 12 amino acids, cysteine to phenylalanine. Of the read, only the CDR3 DNA is kept; its 36 bases are in frame from base 1. From the germline V gene, CDR1 is SGHTA and CDR2 is FQGNSA. To sequence the TCRbeta CDR3 region, genomic DNA was isolated from the sorted cells. TCRbeta CDR3 regions were sequenced using the immunoSEQ Assay. TCRdb stores this immuneACCESS table with in-frame sequences only. Part of the clones is absent; in the studies checked, under half of the shortfall reflects unresolved V genes, and no reason is known for the rest. Recorded for this sample are over 65,000 clones; more than 85% of them occurred a single time. The ten largest clones add up to approximately 8% of the sample.

The TCR originated in an adult with an advanced solid tumor such as melanoma, head and neck, liver or kidney cancer. Recombination linked TRBV7-2 to TRBJ2-3; 7 junctional bases match TRBD2. The source was CD4+ or CD8+ T cells sorted from blood, collected in a trial of the OX40 agonist ivuxolimab. The CDR3 reads as follows: CASSPRGDTQYF. The DNA is TGTGCCAGCAGCCCGCGGGGGGATACGCAGTATTTT. The variable domain in full, with residues beyond the CDR3 obtained from the reference TRBV7-2 and TRBJ2-3 genes, is GAGVSQSPSNKVTEKGKDVELRCDPISGHTALYWYRQSLGQGLEFLIYFQGNSAPDKSGLPSDRFSAERTGGSVSTLTIQRTQQEDSAVYLCASSPRGDTQYFGPGTRLTVL.